This TCR beta chain was retrieved from a study of blood T cell repertoires in COVID-19. Study details: Both acute and convalescent COVID-19 samples were obtained from the United States, Italy and Spain. PBMCs, B-cell-depleted T cells, or T cells provided the cDNA or gDNA that made up the material.

Germline CDR1 is LGHNA and CDR2 is YSLEER. The CDR3 has 15 amino acids. V was shortened by 1 base and J by 7 bases, with 13 bases between the two germline ends. In the authors' workflow: Using reference gene primer amplification, nucleated cell counts were estimated. The protocol was immunoSEQ multiplex PCR, while the TCRdb copy is restricted to in-frame clones and leaves out a portion. V and J calls and clone size are copied from that table; D and trimming were computed from the DNA. The repertoire holds under 45,000 clones, with over 60% as singletons. Material: peripheral blood. This TCR was recovered from a man aged 60 to 75 with active COVID-19. This chain links TRBV4-3 with TRBJ1-4, with no clear D. CDR3 nucleotide sequence: TGCGCCAGCAGCCAAGGACTACTCCTTGGTGAAAAACTGTTTTTT. Translated: CASSQGLLLGEKLFF.